What follows are 5 T cell receptor beta chains derived from one specimen sequenced in a study of regulatory T cells in long-lasting Graves disease. Regarding time point: newly diagnosed GD, antithyroid drugs for less than 3 months. RNA isolated from PBMCs was used to make the TCR library. HTBI primers from iRepertoire and Arm-PCR of CDR3 regions yielded the TCR beta libraries. TCRdb processed the multiplex PCR reads anew with MiXCR; each CDR3 protein has one entry. The data contain 530,000 or so distinct CDR3 sequences, approximately 12% of them singletons. This sample was also put to use in a study of T cells in Graves' hyperthyroidism and ophthalmopathy.

Here the sequenced sample was peripheral blood mononuclear cells (PBMCs), taken at new diagnosis, from a patient treated with antithyroid drugs. Receptor source: a man aged 25 to 40 with Graves disease.

The table lists this clonotype with many counts. The genes are TRBV20-1 and TRBJ2-1; 7 positions agree with TRBD2. Germline V gives CDR1 DFQATT, CDR2 SNEGSKA (reference sequence). The trim removed 8 bases at V and 0 bases at J, leaving 7 bases unmatched. The CDR3 has 14 amino acids. In DNA, the CDR3 is TGCAGTACCTCTAGCGGCAGCTCCTACAATGAGCAGTTCTTC. Translation gives CSTSSGSSYNEQFF.

Concerning this clonotype: Since a much larger clone is just one base distant, this may be a read error. This chain links TRBV7-3 with TRBJ2-2; D may be TRBD1 or TRBD2 (6 bases each). The germline V and J ends were trimmed by 5 bases and 2 bases, with 21 bases remaining between them. Germline values: CDR1 SGHTA, CDR2 FQGTGA. CDR3 length: 18 amino acids. The CDR3 region is CASSGGDNAKLNTGELFF. DNA for the CDR3: TGTGCCAGCAGCGGAGGGGACAATGCGAAGCTAAACACCGGGGAGCTGTTTTTT. Full variable domain (outside the CDR3, taken from reference TRBV7-3 and TRBJ2-2): GAGVSQTPSNKVTEKGKYVELRCDPISGHTALYWYRQSLGQGPEFLIYFQGTGAADDSGLPNDRFFAVRPEGSVSTLKIQRTERGDSAVYLCASSGGDNAKLNTGELFFGEGSRLTVL.

In its sample, this clonotype was seen many times. This CDR3 reads CASSLVLAGALYNEQFF. The DNA of the CDR3 is TGCGCCAGCAGCTTGGTGCTAGCGGGAGCCCTATACAATGAGCAGTTCTTC. The chain recombines TRBV5-1 with TRBJ2-1, with TRBD2 matching 10 bases. Losses at the gene ends were 0 bases for V and 4 bases for J; bases not matched to a gene: 7. Germline values: CDR1 SGHRS, CDR2 YFSETQ. This CDR3 is built from 17 residues.

This clonotype was counted ten times or more. The chain employs TRBV7-9 and TRBJ2-1; 9 bases are shared with TRBD2. The CDR3 covers 16 residues. V shed 5 bases and J 4 bases; nucleotides not matched to a gene: 9. Germline V lookup: CDR1 SEHNR, CDR2 FQNEAQ (reference sequence). CDR3 coding DNA: TGTGCCAGCAGCGTTAGCGGGAGTGGCTTTTACAATGAGCAGTTCTTC. Residues: CASSVSGSGFYNEQFF.

This clonotype was detected a few times. The J gene is TRBJ1-4, the V gene TRBV7-9; D not resolved. The V end lost 1 base, the J end lost 0 bases, and 12 bases lay between the germline ends. Germline CDR1 and CDR2: SEHNR and FQNEAQ (reference sequence). The length of the CDR3 is 17 residues. The CDR3 DNA is TGTGCCAGCAGCTTAGACTCGGGCAGCGCAACTAATGAAAAACTGTTTTTT. Protein: CASSLDSGSATNEKLFF.